This T cell receptor beta chain was found in a study of blood T cell repertoires in COVID-19. Study details: Spain, Italy and the United States supplied samples that represented acute and convalescent COVID-19. In each case, the material was cDNA or gDNA derived from T cells, B-cell-depleted T cells, or PBMCs.

Seattle participants joined during active infection and were tracked over time. CDR1 and CDR2 from the germline V gene are MNHEY and SVGEGT. The CDR3 has 17 amino acids. V was shortened by 0 bases and J by 6 bases, with 21 bases between the two germline ends. In the case of this clone: The same CDR3 arises from other DNA sequences in this sample as well.

Original analysis: Amplified reference gene primers provided the basis for estimating nucleated cell counts. Clones were read by immunoSEQ multiplex PCR, and TCRdb kept only the in-frame ones, dropping some. The V and J calls and clone size are taken from that table; D and trimming were inferred from the DNA. The repertoire holds some 130,000 clones, approximately 90% seen once, with about 4.5% in the top ten. This chain connects TRBV6-2 or TRBV6-3 to TRBJ2-7, with D unclear. The TCR comes from a man aged 60 to 69 with COVID-19, enrolled during active disease. Sequencing input: peripheral blood. The DNA of the CDR3 is TGTGCCAGCAGTTACTCGGCCGAGGAAGGATGGATGGGCGAGCAGTACTTC. Translated: CASSYSAEEGWMGEQYF.